These 21 T cell receptor beta chains came from one sample sequenced in a study of CD8+CD57+ T cells in acquired aplastic anemia. TCR beta VDJ and CDR3 profiling used genomic DNA as template. TCRdb ran MiXCR on the reads and lists one entry per CDR3 protein. This table has roughly 220,000 distinct CDR3 sequences, less than 75% appearing once. Previously, flow cytometry had revealed CD8+CD57+ cell expansion in the patients chosen for sequencing. Sequenced: sorted CD4+, CD8+, or CD8+CD57+ T cells (not recorded which) from PBMCs. All receptors come from a human donor with aplastic anemia.

This clonotype has only one observation. The rearrangement joins TRBV2 to TRBJ2-7, with D possibly matching TRBD2 (6 bases). Trimming removed 8 bases from V and 5 bases from J, with 13 bases in between. CDR3 size: 12 residues. The germline CDR1 and CDR2 sequences are SNHLY and FYNNEI. As DNA, the CDR3 is TGTGCCAGCGCTTTCGGGGGAGACGAGCAGTACTTC. Translating it yields CASAFGGDEQYF.

In this sample, this clonotype turned up once. The chain links TRBV24-1 to TRBJ2-7; D not resolved. This CDR3 region has 16 residues. Germline CDR1 is KGHDR and CDR2 is SFDVKD. Trimming took off 3 bases at V and 3 bases at J, with 17 bases between the two ends. The CDR3 loop is CATSDRRLLKLYEQYF. CDR3 DNA sequence: TGTGCCACCAGTGATAGGCGTCTACTGAAACTCTACGAGCAGTACTTC.

The chain is built from TRBV15 and TRBJ1-5; 8 bases are a match to TRBD1. V shed 3 bases and J 0 bases; nucleotides not matched to a gene: 7. This CDR3 comprises 17 residues. Per the germline V gene, CDR1 is LNHNV and CDR2 is YYDKDF (reference sequence). This CDR3 reads CATSRPRTGYSNQPQHF. The CDR3 nucleotides read TGTGCCACCAGCAGGCCTAGGACAGGGTATAGCAATCAGCCCCAGCATTTT. Looking up the rest from reference TRBV15 and TRBJ1-5 gives the full variable domain: DAMVIQNPRYQVTQFGKPVTLSCSQTLNHNVMYWYQQKSSQAPKLLFHYYDKDFNNEADTPDNFQSRRPNTSFCFLDIRSPGLGDTAMYLCATSRPRTGYSNQPQHFGDGTRLSIL.

This chain uses TRBV2 with TRBJ2-5, with 7 bases aligning to TRBD1. The ends lost 6 bases at V and 5 bases at J; junction bases unmatched: 9. CDR3 length: 14 amino acids. CDR1 is SNHLY and CDR2 is FYNNEI in the germline V gene. The CDR3 DNA reads TGTGCCAGCAGCTCCTGGGACAGAGCCGAGACCCAGTACTTC. Protein: CASSSWDRAETQYF. Together with reference TRBV2 and TRBJ2-5, the CDR3 gives the full variable domain: EPEVTQTPSHQVTQMGQEVILRCVPISNHLYFYWYRQILGQKVEFLVSFYNNEISEKSEIFDDQFSVERPDGSNFTLKIRSTKLEDSAMYFCASSSWDRAETQYFGPGTRLLVL.

The rearrangement joins TRBV20-1 to TRBJ2-1; 7 nucleotides line up with TRBD2. CDR3 length: 13 amino acids. The ends lost 5 bases at V and 2 bases at J; junction bases unmatched: 3. Germline values: CDR1 DFQATT, CDR2 SNEGSKA (reference sequence). CDR3 in DNA: TGCAGTGCTGGTGGACTAGCCTACAATGAGCAGTTCTTC. The encoded protein is CSAGGLAYNEQFF.

This clonotype was seen more than once but under ten times. V and J are TRBV25-1 and TRBJ2-3, with D uncertain. The ends were cut back, 3 bases at V and 0 bases at J, with 16 bases in the middle. Looked up from germline, CDR1 is MGHDK and CDR2 is SYGVNS. This CDR3 is 17 amino acids long. CDR3 sequence: CASSDLWGTTSTDTQYF. The CDR3 DNA reads TGTGCCAGCAGTGATTTGTGGGGAACCACTAGCACAGATACGCAGTATTTT.

As regards this clonotype: A read error is likely, as this CDR3 ends without the conserved phenylalanine or tryptophan. V gene TRBV20-1 combines with J gene TRBJ2-7; D might be TRBD2 (7 bases). There are 16 residues in the CDR3. The V end was cut by 3 bases, the J end by 5 bases, with 23 bases between. The germline gives CDR1 DFQATT, CDR2 SNEGSKA (reference sequence). The CDR3 coding sequence is TGCAGTGCTAGGGGCTTCGAGGGGGGGCTTTTCGACGAGCAGTACCTC. Translated: CSARGFEGGLFDEQYL.

This chain links TRBV29-1 with TRBJ2-5, with D perhaps matching TRBD2 (5 bases). Germline values: CDR1 SQVTM, CDR2 ANQGSEA. Trimming removed 5 bases at V and 4 bases at J, with 8 bases between. CDR3 size: 11 residues. CDR3 in amino acids: CSVSSGETQYF. CDR3 in DNA: TGCAGCGTTTCCAGCGGAGAGACCCAGTACTTC.

This clonotype showed up many times. V is TRBV28 and J is TRBJ2-7; D is unresolved. The germline gives CDR1 MDHEN, CDR2 SYDVKM. CDR3 size: 14 residues. Trimming took off 7 bases at V and 2 bases at J, with 15 bases between the two ends. This CDR3 reads CASTPSRAPYEQYF. The CDR3 coding sequence is TGTGCCAGCACTCCTTCTCGCGCTCCCTACGAGCAGTACTTC.

The chain employs TRBV19 and TRBJ1-2, with 7 bases identical to TRBD1. Germline CDR1 is LNHDA and CDR2 is SQIVND (reference sequence). CDR3 length: 16 residues. V shed 4 bases, J shed 1 base, and the junction held 9 bases outside the gene matches. The CDR3 coding sequence is TGTGCCAGTAGTAAAAGACAGGGAGGAAGTAACTATGGCTACACCTTC. It is translated as CASSKRQGGSNYGYTF.

The CDR3 DNA follows: TGTGCCAGCAGTGGGGACAGGGTGCCCACTGAAGCTTTCTTT. As protein: CASSGDRVPTEAFF. The rearrangement joins TRBV2 to TRBJ1-1; 9 nucleotides line up with TRBD1. V gave up 4 bases and J gave up 4 bases; unmatched junction bases: 4. The CDR3 is 14 amino acids. Germline V CDR1 and CDR2: SNHLY, FYNNEI.

This clonotype is a singleton in its sample. V and J are TRBV11-2 and TRBJ1-1; possible D gene TRBD1, 6 bases. This CDR3 comprises 15 residues. CDR1 SGHAT and CDR2 FQNNGV come from the germline V gene. Deletions cut 0 bases from V and 11 bases from J, with 19 bases between. The CDR3 region is CASSLEGSFTGHAFF. The CDR3 region has the DNA TGTGCCAGCAGCTTAGAAGGCTCGTTCACAGGGCATGCTTTCTTT.

The rearrangement joins TRBV7-3 to TRBJ2-3; 10 nucleotides align to TRBD2. After removal of 5 bases from V and 4 bases from J, the junction contained 12 bases not matched to a gene. Germline values: CDR1 SGHTA, CDR2 FQGTGA. The CDR3 contains 17 residues. This CDR3 is CASSVGPGLANPDTQYF. Written as DNA, the CDR3 is TGTGCCAGCAGCGTAGGACCGGGACTAGCGAACCCAGATACGCAGTATTTT.

In this sample, this clonotype turned up many times. V is TRBV7-3 and J is TRBJ2-1, with a tentative D call TRBD2 (7 bases). The germline gives CDR1 SGHTA, CDR2 FQGTGA. Trimming stripped 2 bases from V and 4 bases from J, with 21 bases between. The CDR3 is made up of 18 amino acids. CDR3 residues: CASSLSSTRGGAYNEQFF. The CDR3 DNA follows: TGTGCCAGCAGCTTATCCTCAACTAGAGGGGGGGCTTACAATGAGCAGTTCTTC.

The sample holds one count of this clonotype. This sequence joins TRBV7-2 and TRBJ2-1; 9 bases fit TRBD2. V shed 3 bases and J 7 bases; nucleotides not matched to a gene: 7. Germline CDR1 is SGHTA and CDR2 is FQGNSA. The CDR3 covers 15 residues. CDR3 nucleotides: TGTGCCAGCAGCTTTAGCGGGAGCGGTTATAATGAGCAGTTCTTC. Its protein is CASSFSGSGYNEQFF.

The gene calls are TRBV29-1 and TRBJ2-1; 10 bases are a match to TRBD2. Trimming took 1 base from V and 6 from J; bases not matched to a gene: 9. Germline loops: CDR1 SQVTM, CDR2 ANQGSEA. The length of the CDR3 is 16 residues. CDR3 region: CSVEGSRGLASNEQFF. The CDR3 nucleotides read TGCAGCGTTGAAGGATCCCGGGGACTAGCGTCCAATGAGCAGTTCTTC.

This clonotype was detected once. The junction differs from germline at one of its ends, possibly a read error. The rearrangement joins TRBV7-2 to TRBJ1-3; D may be TRBD1 (5 bases). CDR1 and CDR2 (germline): SGHTA, FQGNSA. CDR3 length equals 14 residues. The CDR3 coding sequence is TGTGCCAGCAGTCCCGGGGCGGGAGGAAGCACCATATATTTT. Translation: CASSPGAGGSTIYF.

The V gene is TRBV20-1, the J gene TRBJ2-7, with 10 bases identical to TRBD2. The CDR3 length is 14 residues. Germline V gene data show CDR1 as DFQATT and CDR2 as SNEGSKA (reference sequence). Trimming cost V 1 base and J 7 bases; bases outside gene matches: 7. The DNA of the CDR3 is TGCAGTGCTAGAGGGCTAGCGGGAGTTGGGGAGCAGTACTTC. Residues: CSARGLAGVGEQYF.

DNA for the CDR3: TGCGCCACATGGGGGGAGGATGGGGGGAGCTCCTACAATGAGCAGTTCTTC. It specifies CATWGEDGGSSYNEQFF. This chain links TRBV10-2 with TRBJ2-1; TRBD2 is a possible D gene (6 bases). Germline V gives CDR1 WSHSY, CDR2 SAAADI. The CDR3 is 17 residues long. Trimming removed 10 bases from V and 0 bases from J, with 22 bases in between.

V gene TRBV9 combines with J gene TRBJ1-4, with TRBD1 as a possible D gene (6 bases). V was clipped by 0 bases and J by 8 bases, with 14 bases between them. Germline CDR1 SGDLS, CDR2 YYNGEE. The CDR3 has 15 amino acids. The CDR3 DNA reads as TGTGCCAGCAGCGTAGACGCGGAGGGGGGAGAAAAACTGTTTTTT. Translating gives CASSVDAEGGEKLFF.

The chain has TRBV15 and TRBJ2-1; 9 nucleotides line up with TRBD2. With V trimmed by 6 bases and J by 4 bases, 4 bases remained unmatched. This CDR3 has 14 residues. From germline, CDR1 is LNHNV and CDR2 YYDKDF (reference sequence). CDR3 DNA: TGTGCCACCAGTTCTACTAGCGGGTACAATGAGCAGTTCTTC. Translation: CATSSTSGYNEQFF.